This T cell receptor (beta chain) was observed in a study of response to subunit inactivated influenza vaccine. This clonotype showed up just a few times. Antigen specificity is unknown. General observations from the study: The authors suggested that every seasonal influenza vaccination recruits few new T cells.

TCRdb ran MiXCR on the RT-PCR reads and lists one entry per CDR3 protein. The sample contains under 550,000 distinct CDR3 sequences, less than 10% of which appear only once. V gave up 1 base and J gave up 8 bases, with 14 bases separating them. Germline V gene lookup returns CDR1 SGHTA and CDR2 FQGNSA. There are 15 residues in the CDR3. Sequencing was performed on PBMCs from blood, taken about 23 months after vaccination. The clonotype was recovered from a man aged 45 to 70 who received an inactivated influenza vaccine. The chain uses TRBV7-2 and TRBJ1-4, with unresolved D. CDR3 sequence: CASSLVAGIGEKLFF. DNA for the CDR3: TGTGCCAGCAGCTTAGTCGCGGGCATTGGCGAAAAACTGTTTTTT.